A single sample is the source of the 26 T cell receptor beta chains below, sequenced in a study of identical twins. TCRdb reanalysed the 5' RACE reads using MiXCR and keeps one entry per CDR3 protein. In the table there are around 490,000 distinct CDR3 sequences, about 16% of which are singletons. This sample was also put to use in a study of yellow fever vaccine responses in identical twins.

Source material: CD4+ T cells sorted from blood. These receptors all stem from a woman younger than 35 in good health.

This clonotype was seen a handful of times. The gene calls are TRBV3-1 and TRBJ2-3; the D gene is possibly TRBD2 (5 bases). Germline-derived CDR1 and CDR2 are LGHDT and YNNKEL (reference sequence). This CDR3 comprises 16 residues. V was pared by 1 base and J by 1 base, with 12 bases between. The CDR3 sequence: CASSQVGGSGTDTQYF. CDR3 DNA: TGTGCCAGCAGCCAAGTCGGCGGGTCGGGCACAGATACGCAGTATTTT.

The CDR3 sequence is CATSRSGRGATDTQYF. The CDR3 nucleotides read TGTGCCACCAGTCGATCTGGGCGGGGGGCTACAGATACGCAGTATTTT. The J gene is TRBJ2-3, the V gene TRBV24-1; TRBD2 agrees at 8 bases. CDR3 length equals 16 residues. Germline CDR1 is KGHDR and CDR2 is SFDVKD. The V segment lost 6 bases and the J segment 3 bases; nucleotides outside the gene matches: 10.

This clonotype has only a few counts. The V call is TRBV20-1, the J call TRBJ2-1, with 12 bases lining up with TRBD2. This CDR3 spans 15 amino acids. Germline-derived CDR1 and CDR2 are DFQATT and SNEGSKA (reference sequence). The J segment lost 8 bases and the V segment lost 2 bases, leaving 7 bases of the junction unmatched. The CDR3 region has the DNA TGCAGTGCTAGAAGGCTAGCGGGAGGGCCCGATGAGCAGTTCTTC. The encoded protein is CSARRLAGGPDEQFF.

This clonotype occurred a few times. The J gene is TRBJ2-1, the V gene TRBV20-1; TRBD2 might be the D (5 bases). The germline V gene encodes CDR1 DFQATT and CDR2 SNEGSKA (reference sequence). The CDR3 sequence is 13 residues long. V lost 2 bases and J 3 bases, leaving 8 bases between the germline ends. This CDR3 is CSARFGGYNEQFF. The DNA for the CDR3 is TGCAGTGCTAGATTTGGAGGCTACAATGAGCAGTTCTTC.

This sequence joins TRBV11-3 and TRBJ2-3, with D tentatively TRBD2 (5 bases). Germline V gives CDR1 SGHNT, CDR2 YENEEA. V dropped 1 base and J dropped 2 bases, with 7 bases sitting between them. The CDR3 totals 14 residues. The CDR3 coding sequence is TGTGCCAGCAGCTTAGCGGGATACACAGATACGCAGTATTTT. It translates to CASSLAGYTDTQYF.

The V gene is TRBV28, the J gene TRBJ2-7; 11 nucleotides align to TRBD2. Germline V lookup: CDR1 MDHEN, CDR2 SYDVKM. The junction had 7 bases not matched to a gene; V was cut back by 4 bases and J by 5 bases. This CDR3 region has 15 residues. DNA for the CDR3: TGTGCCAGCAGTTCATCTAGCGGGAGGCGCCACGAGCAGTACTTC. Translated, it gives CASSSSSGRRHEQYF. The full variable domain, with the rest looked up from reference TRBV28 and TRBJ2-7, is DVKVTQSSRYLVKRTGEKVFLECVQDMDHENMFWYRQDPGLGLRLIYFSYDVKMKEKGDIPEGYSVSREKKERFSLILESASTNQTSMYLCASSSSSGRRHEQYFGPGTRLTVT.

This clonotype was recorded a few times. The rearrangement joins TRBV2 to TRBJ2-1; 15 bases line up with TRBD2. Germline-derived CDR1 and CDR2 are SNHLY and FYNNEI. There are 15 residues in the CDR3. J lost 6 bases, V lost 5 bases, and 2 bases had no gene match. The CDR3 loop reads CASSRTSGRGNEQFF. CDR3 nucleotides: TGTGCCAGCAGTCGGACTAGCGGGAGGGGCAATGAGCAGTTCTTC.

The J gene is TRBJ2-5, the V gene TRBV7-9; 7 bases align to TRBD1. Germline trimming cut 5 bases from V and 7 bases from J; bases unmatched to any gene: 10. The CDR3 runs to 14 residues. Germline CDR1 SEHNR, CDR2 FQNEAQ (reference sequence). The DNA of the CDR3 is TGTGCCAGCAGCCCCGACAGGGTTCGCGGGACCCAGTACTTC. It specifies CASSPDRVRGTQYF.

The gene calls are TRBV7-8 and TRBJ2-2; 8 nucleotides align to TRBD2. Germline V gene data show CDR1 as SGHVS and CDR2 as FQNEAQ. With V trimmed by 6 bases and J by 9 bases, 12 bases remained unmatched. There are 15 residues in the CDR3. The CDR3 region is CASRAGTSPIRELFF. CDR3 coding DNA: TGTGCCAGCAGGGCCGGGACTAGTCCGATTCGGGAGCTGTTTTTT.

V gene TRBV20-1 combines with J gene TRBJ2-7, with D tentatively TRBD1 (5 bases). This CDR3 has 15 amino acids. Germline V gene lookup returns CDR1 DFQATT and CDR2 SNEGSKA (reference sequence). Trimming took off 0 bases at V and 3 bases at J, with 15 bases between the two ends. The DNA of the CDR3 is TGCAGTGCTAGAGACCAGGGAAACCCGCACTACGAGCAGTACGTC. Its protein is CSARDQGNPHYEQYV.

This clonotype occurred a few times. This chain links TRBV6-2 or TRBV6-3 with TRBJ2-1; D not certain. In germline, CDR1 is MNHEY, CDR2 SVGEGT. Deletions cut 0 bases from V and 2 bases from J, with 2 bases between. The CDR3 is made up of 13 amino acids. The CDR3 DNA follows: TGTGCCAGCAGTTACTCTCCCTACAATGAGCAGTTCTTC. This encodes CASSYSPYNEQFF.

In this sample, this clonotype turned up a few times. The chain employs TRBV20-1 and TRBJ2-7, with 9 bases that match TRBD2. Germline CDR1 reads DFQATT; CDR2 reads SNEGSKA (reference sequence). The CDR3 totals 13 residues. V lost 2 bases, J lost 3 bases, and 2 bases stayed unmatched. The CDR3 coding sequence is TGCAGTGCTAGACTAGCGGGAATCTACGAGCAGTACTTC. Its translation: CSARLAGIYEQYF.

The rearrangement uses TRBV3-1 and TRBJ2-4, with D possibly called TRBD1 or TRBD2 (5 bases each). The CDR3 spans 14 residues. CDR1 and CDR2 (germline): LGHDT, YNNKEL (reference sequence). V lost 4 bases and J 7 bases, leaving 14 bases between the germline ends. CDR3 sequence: CASSPGTTPNIQYF. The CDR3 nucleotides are TGTGCCAGCAGCCCCGGGACCACCCCCAACATTCAGTACTTC.

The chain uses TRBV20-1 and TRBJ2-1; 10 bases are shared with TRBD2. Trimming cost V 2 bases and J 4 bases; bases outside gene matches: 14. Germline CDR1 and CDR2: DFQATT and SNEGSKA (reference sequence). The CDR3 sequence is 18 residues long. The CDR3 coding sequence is TGCAGTGCTAGACCCCCAGCGGGGGGGCCCCTCTTATACAATGAGCAGTTCTTC. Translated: CSARPPAGGPLLYNEQFF.

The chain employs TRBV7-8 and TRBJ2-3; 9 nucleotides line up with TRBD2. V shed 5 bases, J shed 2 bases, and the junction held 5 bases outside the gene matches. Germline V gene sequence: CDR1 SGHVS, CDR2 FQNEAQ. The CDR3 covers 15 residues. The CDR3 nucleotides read TGTGCCAGCAGCCCCCTAGCGGGGATCACAGATACGCAGTATTTT. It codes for CASSPLAGITDTQYF.

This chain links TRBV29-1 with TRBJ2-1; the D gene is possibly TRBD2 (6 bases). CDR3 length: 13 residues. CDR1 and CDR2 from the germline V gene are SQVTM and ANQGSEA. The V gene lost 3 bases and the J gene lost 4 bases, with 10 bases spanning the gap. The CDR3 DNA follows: TGCAGCGTTGAGGGGAGGCGGTACAATGAGCAGTTCTTC. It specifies CSVEGRRYNEQFF.

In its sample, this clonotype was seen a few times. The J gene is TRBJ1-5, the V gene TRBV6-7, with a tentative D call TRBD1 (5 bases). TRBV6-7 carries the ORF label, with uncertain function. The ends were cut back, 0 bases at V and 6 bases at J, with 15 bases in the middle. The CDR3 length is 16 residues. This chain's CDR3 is CASSYSRGPRGQPQHF. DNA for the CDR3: TGTGCCAGCAGTTACTCGAGAGGACCGAGGGGTCAGCCCCAGCATTTT.

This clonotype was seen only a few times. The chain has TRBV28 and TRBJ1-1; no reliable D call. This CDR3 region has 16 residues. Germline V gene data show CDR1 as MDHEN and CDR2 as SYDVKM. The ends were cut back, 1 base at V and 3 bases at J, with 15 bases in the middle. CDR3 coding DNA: TGTGCCAGCAGTTTATTCACACGGACTCCTTACACTGAAGCTTTCTTT. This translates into CASSLFTRTPYTEAFF.

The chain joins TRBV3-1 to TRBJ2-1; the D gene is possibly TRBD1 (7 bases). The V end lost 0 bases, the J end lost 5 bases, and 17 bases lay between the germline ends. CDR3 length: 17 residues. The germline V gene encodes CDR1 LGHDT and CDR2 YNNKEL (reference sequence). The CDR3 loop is CASSQESAGTANNEQFF. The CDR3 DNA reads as TGTGCCAGCAGCCAAGAATCCGCGGGGACAGCAAACAATGAGCAGTTCTTC.

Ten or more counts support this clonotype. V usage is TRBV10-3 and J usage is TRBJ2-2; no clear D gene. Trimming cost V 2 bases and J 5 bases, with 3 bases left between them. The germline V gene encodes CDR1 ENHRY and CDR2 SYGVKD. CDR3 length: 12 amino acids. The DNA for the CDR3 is TGTGCCATCAGTGAGGGGACCGGGGAGCTGTTTTTT. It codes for CAISEGTGELFF.

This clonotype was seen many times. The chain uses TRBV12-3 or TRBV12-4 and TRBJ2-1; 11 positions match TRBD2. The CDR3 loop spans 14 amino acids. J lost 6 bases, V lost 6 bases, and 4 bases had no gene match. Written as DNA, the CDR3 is TGTGCCAGCAGACGACTAGCGGGATCCAATGAGCAGTTCTTC. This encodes CASRRLAGSNEQFF.

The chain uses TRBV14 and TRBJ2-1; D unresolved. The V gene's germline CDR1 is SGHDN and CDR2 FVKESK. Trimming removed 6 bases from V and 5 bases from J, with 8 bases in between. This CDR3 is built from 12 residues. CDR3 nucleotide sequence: TGTGCCAGCAGTCGTATCCACAATGAGCAGTTCTTC. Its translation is CASSRIHNEQFF.

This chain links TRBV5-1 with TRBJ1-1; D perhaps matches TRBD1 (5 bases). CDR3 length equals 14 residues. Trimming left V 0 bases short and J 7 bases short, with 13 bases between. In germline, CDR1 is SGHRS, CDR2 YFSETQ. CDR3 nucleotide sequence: TGCGCCAGCAGCTTGGCCTGGACAAAGGATGAAGCTTTCTTT. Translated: CASSLAWTKDEAFF.

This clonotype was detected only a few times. The CDR3 bases are TGCGCCAGCAGCCGGTTCGGAGGGGACTTCTCTGGAAACACCATATATTTT. Amino acids: CASSRFGGDFSGNTIYF. The chain carries TRBV4-1 and TRBJ1-3; D is possibly TRBD1 (5 bases). This CDR3 contains 17 residues. Germline V lookup: CDR1 MGHRA, CDR2 YSYEKL. The V gene lost 4 bases and the J gene lost 0 bases, with 16 bases spanning the gap.

The CDR3 loop is CASAQNTGELFF. The CDR3 DNA reads as TGCGCCAGCGCCCAGAACACCGGGGAGCTGTTTTTT. The rearrangement joins TRBV5-1 to TRBJ2-2; no clear D gene. The CDR3 extends over 12 amino acids. In germline, CDR1 is SGHRS, CDR2 YFSETQ. Trimming pared 7 bases from V and 1 base from J, leaving 5 bases between. Full variable domain (rest looked up from reference TRBV5-1 and TRBJ2-2): KAGVTQTPRYLIKTRGQQVTLSCSPISGHRSVSWYQQTPGQGLQFLFEYFSETQRNKGNFPGRFSGRQFSNSRSEMNVSTLELGDSALYLCASAQNTGELFFGEGSRLTVL.

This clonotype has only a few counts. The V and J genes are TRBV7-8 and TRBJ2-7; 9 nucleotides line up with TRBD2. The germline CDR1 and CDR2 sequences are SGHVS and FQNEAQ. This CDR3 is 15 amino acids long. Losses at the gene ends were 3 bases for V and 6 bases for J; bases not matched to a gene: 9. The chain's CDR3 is CASSLLLAGDLEQYF. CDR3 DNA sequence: TGTGCCAGCAGCTTGTTATTAGCGGGAGATCTCGAGCAGTACTTC.